This entry lists 26 T cell receptor beta chains sequenced from one sample in a study of T-cell memory formation after mild COVID-19. Each CDR3 protein is one row after TCRdb ran MiXCR on the 5' RACE reads. The sample has approximately 300,000 distinct CDR3 sequences; roughly 15% are singletons. Material: PBMCs or a T cell subset sorted from them (not recorded which). The receptors were gathered from a man between 18 and 29 years old who had mild COVID-19 (a few samples of this study predate the infection). Cell type and time point are not known.

The chain couples TRBV24-1 to TRBJ1-1; D uncertain. Trimming shortened V by 3 bases and J by 8 bases, and 9 bases separated the two germline ends. Germline CDR1 reads KGHDR; CDR2 reads SFDVKD. The CDR3 loop spans 12 amino acids. CDR3 in DNA: TGTGCCACCAGTGATGTTGGAACCGAAGCTTTCTTT. Amino acids: CATSDVGTEAFF.

This clonotype turned up a few times. V usage is TRBV4-1 and J usage is TRBJ2-1, with D possibly TRBD2 on 5 matching bases. CDR1 is MGHRA, CDR2 YSYEKL, per germline. This CDR3 is built from 16 residues. The V end lost 0 bases, the J end lost 0 bases, and 9 bases lay between the germline ends. CDR3 bases: TGCGCCAGCAGCCAAGAGGGTGGAGGCTCCTACAATGAGCAGTTCTTC. It is translated as CASSQEGGGSYNEQFF.

This clonotype occurred many times. This chain connects TRBV28 to TRBJ2-2; 7 positions agree with TRBD1. Per germline, CDR1 MDHEN and CDR2 SYDVKM. The CDR3 runs 15 residues. Trimming took 10 bases from V and 3 from J; bases not matched to a gene: 11. In DNA, the CDR3 is TGTGCCACCCTTCCCGGTGACAGGGACACCGGGGAGCTGTTTTTT. Translation gives CATLPGDRDTGELFF.

The chain carries TRBV18 and TRBJ2-4, with D perhaps matching TRBD2 (5 bases). Germline loops: CDR1 KGHSH, CDR2 LQKENI. V was trimmed by 3 bases and J by 0 bases, leaving 6 bases between them. This CDR3 contains 14 residues. CDR3 in DNA: TGTGCCAGCTCACCGGGAGTAGCCAAAAACATTCAGTACTTC. This encodes CASSPGVAKNIQYF.

This clonotype was seen more than once but under ten times. This chain connects TRBV7-9 to TRBJ1-5, with D unclear. This CDR3 has 15 amino acids. The V and J ends lost 5 bases and 6 bases respectively, with 17 bases between them. Per germline, CDR1 SEHNR and CDR2 FQNEAQ (reference sequence). The DNA for the CDR3 is TGTGCCAGCAGCCCAGTAGGTTGGGGAGGTCAGCCCCAGCATTTT. Translated, it gives CASSPVGWGGQPQHF.

This clonotype was seen at least ten times. The chain recombines TRBV7-2 with TRBJ2-4, with TRBD1 as a possible D gene (5 bases). Germline V gene lookup returns CDR1 SGHTA and CDR2 FQGNSA. The V and J ends lost 6 bases and 1 base respectively, with 10 bases between them. The CDR3 is 14 amino acids. DNA of the CDR3: TGTGCCAGCAGACCTCAGGGCGCCAAAAACATTCAGTACTTC. Its translation: CASRPQGAKNIQYF.

This clonotype was seen more than once but under ten times. The chain combines TRBV7-2 with TRBJ2-3; D is undetermined. Germline lookup yields CDR1 SGHTA and CDR2 FQGNSA. V lost 5 bases and J lost 5, with 17 bases in between. The CDR3 is 15 residues long. Here the CDR3 DNA reads TGTGCCAGCAGCCCCCAAGGGCCCGGAGAAGATACGCAGTATTTT. Translation: CASSPQGPGEDTQYF.

J is TRBJ2-5 and V is TRBV20-1; possibly TRBD2 for D (6 bases). This CDR3 has 15 amino acids. Germline V gene lookup returns CDR1 DFQATT and CDR2 SNEGSKA (reference sequence). The V end lost 5 bases, the J end lost 3 bases, and 19 bases lay between the germline ends. The CDR3, as DNA: TGCAGTGCTGCCCGCGGGGCTTCCCCAAAAGAGACCCAGTACTTC. It is translated as CSAARGASPKETQYF.

This clonotype was detected only a few times. The V and J genes are TRBV11-2 and TRBJ1-1, with 8 bases lining up with TRBD1. This CDR3 contains 14 residues. Per germline, CDR1 SGHAT and CDR2 FQNNGV. J gave up 8 bases and V 5 bases, and 10 bases lay outside the gene matches. CDR3 sequence: CASSHWTGSVEAFF. The CDR3 DNA sequence: TGTGCCAGCAGCCATTGGACAGGGTCGGTCGAAGCTTTCTTT.

This clonotype has more than one count but fewer than ten. The chain carries TRBV20-1 and TRBJ1-2, with TRBD1 matching over 8 bases. Germline V gives CDR1 DFQATT, CDR2 SNEGSKA (reference sequence). The CDR3 has 12 amino acids. Trimming removed 3 bases from V and 5 bases from J; junction bases left unmatched: 2. The DNA for the CDR3 is TGCAGTGCTAGGCAGGGGGCTTATGGCTACACCTTC. Its translation is CSARQGAYGYTF.

This clonotype was recorded a few times. The gene calls are TRBV12-3 or TRBV12-4 and TRBJ2-7; no firm D call. The germline V and J ends were trimmed by 2 bases and 0 bases, with 8 bases remaining between them. CDR3 length: 14 amino acids. CDR3 sequence: CASSLSAFSYEQYF. The CDR3 nucleotides read TGTGCCAGCAGTTTATCTGCCTTCTCCTACGAGCAGTACTTC.

In this sample, this clonotype turned up a few times. V is TRBV28 and J is TRBJ2-1, with 12 positions matching TRBD2. After removal of 6 bases from V and 5 bases from J, the junction contained 5 bases not matched to a gene. The CDR3 contains 15 residues. CDR1 is MDHEN, CDR2 SYDVKM, per germline. Written as DNA, the CDR3 is TGTGCCAGCAGCCTACTAGCGGGGGGCAACAATGAGCAGTTCTTC. Translation gives CASSLLAGGNNEQFF. Full variable domain (rest looked up from reference TRBV28 and TRBJ2-1): DVKVTQSSRYLVKRTGEKVFLECVQDMDHENMFWYRQDPGLGLRLIYFSYDVKMKEKGDIPEGYSVSREKKERFSLILESASTNQTSMYLCASSLLAGGNNEQFFGPGTRLTVL.

The sample holds a few counts of this clonotype. The chain links TRBV28 to TRBJ2-7, with 7 bases aligning to TRBD1. CDR1 MDHEN and CDR2 SYDVKM come from the germline V gene. CDR3 size: 12 residues. V lost 6 bases to trimming and J lost 8 bases; unmatched junction nucleotides: 7. The chain's CDR3 is CASSQDREQQYV. In nucleotides, the CDR3 is TGTGCCAGCAGCCAAGACAGGGAACAGCAGTACGTC.

This clonotype has a handful of counts. V usage is TRBV11-2 and J usage is TRBJ2-3; 9 bases align to TRBD2. After removal of 10 bases from V and 5 bases from J, the junction contained 13 bases not matched to a gene. The CDR3 extends over 15 amino acids. Germline V gene lookup returns CDR1 SGHAT and CDR2 FQNNGV. The CDR3 DNA reads as TGTGCCACCACACAGGCGGGGGGGCCAAAAGATACGCAGTATTTT. Residues: CATTQAGGPKDTQYF.

The chain joins TRBV7-3 to TRBJ1-6, with D unclear. Deletions cut 5 bases from V and 10 bases from J, with 21 bases between. CDR3 length: 16 amino acids. Germline CDR1 and CDR2: SGHTA and FQGTGA. CDR3 residues: CASSPSGVAKGSPLHF. CDR3 nucleotide sequence: TGTGCCAGCAGCCCATCCGGGGTTGCCAAGGGCTCACCCCTCCACTTT.

The chain carries TRBV4-1 and TRBJ1-4; D is unclear. The V end lost 1 base, the J end lost 4 bases, and 10 bases lay between the germline ends. The germline V gene has CDR1 MGHRA and CDR2 YSYEKL. This CDR3 is built from 15 residues. The CDR3 loop reads CASSQAQAFNEKLFF. The CDR3 region has the DNA TGCGCCAGCAGCCAAGCCCAAGCCTTTAATGAAAAACTGTTTTTT.

The chain joins TRBV19 to TRBJ2-2; D remains unclear. This CDR3 region has 15 residues. Germline CDR1 is LNHDA and CDR2 is SQIVND (reference sequence). Trimming left V 4 bases short and J 0 bases short, with 9 bases between. DNA of the CDR3: TGTGCCAGTAGTACCACCGGCGCGAACACCGGGGAGCTGTTTTTT. This sequence encodes CASSTTGANTGELFF.

The chain recombines TRBV20-1 with TRBJ1-5; perhaps TRBD1 as D (5 bases). V shed 7 bases and J shed 5 bases, with 18 bases lying between them. Germline V lookup: CDR1 DFQATT, CDR2 SNEGSKA (reference sequence). This CDR3 has 14 residues. CDR3 DNA: TGCAGTGTGTCGTCGGGGCAGGGTCATCAGCCCCAGCATTTT. Encoded protein: CSVSSGQGHQPQHF.

This clonotype was observed a handful of times. The chain combines TRBV23-1 with TRBJ2-3; D gene uncertain. TRBV23-1 is an ORF, and what it does is uncertain. The CDR3 covers 8 residues. With 8 bases removed from V and 15 bases from J, the gap between germline ends came to 9 bases. In nucleotides, the CDR3 is TGCGCCAGCTCTGTTCGATATTTT. Its translation is CASSVRYF.

The chain links TRBV29-1 to TRBJ1-1; 7 nucleotides match TRBD1. The germline gives CDR1 SQVTM, CDR2 ANQGSEA. Trimming cost V 7 bases and J 6 bases; bases outside gene matches: 11. The CDR3 contains 13 residues. CDR3 nucleotides: TGCAGCGCTGACGAGGGGGCGCAGGCTGAAGCTTTCTTT. It translates to CSADEGAQAEAFF.

This chain connects TRBV24-1 to TRBJ1-2; 7 bases line up with TRBD1. Germline-derived CDR1 and CDR2 are KGHDR and SFDVKD. Trimming at V came to 3 bases and at J to 9 bases, leaving 3 bases not matched to a gene. The CDR3 has 12 amino acids. CDR3 sequence (DNA): TGTGCCACCAGTGATCCGACAGGGAGCTACACCTTC. Translating gives CATSDPTGSYTF.

This clonotype was found a few times. V and J are TRBV4-3 and TRBJ1-5; D unclear. The V gene lost 5 bases and the J gene lost 1 base, with 6 bases spanning the gap. The V gene's germline CDR1 is LGHNA and CDR2 YSLEER. The CDR3 is 13 residues long. This CDR3 is CASSERSNQPQHF. The CDR3 bases are TGCGCCAGCAGCGAAAGGAGCAATCAGCCCCAGCATTTT.

This chain uses TRBV13 with TRBJ2-5; D not resolved. V was pared by 5 bases and J by 1 base, with 14 bases between. Per the germline V gene, CDR1 is PRHDT and CDR2 is FYEKMQ (reference sequence). The CDR3 contains 15 residues. DNA of the CDR3: TGTGCCAGCAGCATCCGACTCGTGATCCAAGAGACCCAGTACTTC. The encoded protein is CASSIRLVIQETQYF.

This clonotype was picked up a small number of times. V gene TRBV9 combines with J gene TRBJ2-1, with D uncertain. The V and J ends lost 0 bases and 7 bases respectively, with 11 bases between them. The CDR3 contains 14 residues. CDR1 is SGDLS and CDR2 is YYNGEE in the germline V gene. This CDR3 reads CASSVVGSINEQFF. CDR3 DNA: TGTGCCAGCAGCGTAGTCGGCAGTATTAATGAGCAGTTCTTC.

This clonotype was counted between two and nine times. V usage is TRBV9 and J usage is TRBJ1-2, with no clear D. Trimming stripped 3 bases from V and 9 bases from J, with 15 bases between. The CDR3 is made up of 13 amino acids. Germline assignment: CDR1 SGDLS and CDR2 YYNGEE. CDR3 sequence (DNA): TGTGCCAGCAGCGGGATGGGAATTATTAGCTACACCTTC. This sequence encodes CASSGMGIISYTF.

About this clonotype: A junction boundary mismatches the germline segment, possibly from a read error. The rearrangement uses TRBV6-7 and TRBJ1-1; no reliable D call. TRBV6-7 is known as an ORF, though its function is uncertain. CDR3 length: 15 residues. The CDR3 loop is CASSYWYYTNSEAFF. The CDR3, as DNA: TGTGCCAGCAGTTACTGGTACTATACGAACTCTGAAGCTTTCTTT.